There are many counts of the clone carrying this T cell receptor (beta chain). What it binds is not known. MiXCR, applied by TCRdb to the reads, yields one record per CDR3 protein. The sample contains fewer than 550,000 distinct CDR3 sequences, 10% to 12% of which appear only once. Germline lookup yields CDR1 SGHAT and CDR2 FQNNGV. With 4 bases removed from V and 2 bases from J, the gap between germline ends came to 14 bases. The CDR3 covers 15 residues. The sample is drawn from a study of T cell repertoires in cytomegalovirus infection. About the research overall: The public TCR beta signatures pointed to both CMV infection and matching HLA type.

General study points: Cumulative frequency of public TCR beta families picked out carriers of CMV plus the relevant HLA. Predominance within the ex vivo response was attributable to HLA-C-restricted CMV-specific TCR beta clonotypes.

Sequences were obtained from PBMCs. V and J are TRBV11-2 and TRBJ2-5, with a possible D match to TRBD2 (5 bases). The receptor comes from a human donor in good health (CMV status not recorded). Some clones in this sample may be carry-over from other donors' samples. The DNA of the CDR3 is TGTGCCAGCAGCTCGGGGAACAGCGGACAAGAGACCCAGTACTTC. Protein: CASSSGNSGQETQYF.